The T cell receptor beta chain under discussion was sequenced for a study of glioma-infiltrating T cells after dendritic cell vaccination. About the research overall: Between about 2003 and 2013, patients got autologous tumor lysate-pulsed dendritic cell vaccines.

Described time point: after dendritic cell vaccination, including at tumor progression/relapse. TCRB CDR3 was amplified from 2 ug genomic DNA or less. The data were produced by immunoSEQ multiplex PCR, yet TCRdb's version contains in-frame clones alone and is incomplete. The data hold more than 85,000 clones, with 90% observed a single time. The input for sequencing was blood, taken after dendritic cell vaccination. The sequence was obtained from a human donor with glioblastoma.

The CDR3 DNA reads as TGTGCCAGCAGCGAGGGACAGGGGCGAGATGGCTACACCTTC. This translates into CASSEGQGRDGYTF. This chain connects TRBV6-5 to TRBJ1-2, with 10 nucleotides matching TRBD1. Trimming removed 6 bases from V and 6 bases from J; junction bases left unmatched: 7. Germline loops: CDR1 MNHEY, CDR2 SVGAGI. The CDR3 has 14 residues.